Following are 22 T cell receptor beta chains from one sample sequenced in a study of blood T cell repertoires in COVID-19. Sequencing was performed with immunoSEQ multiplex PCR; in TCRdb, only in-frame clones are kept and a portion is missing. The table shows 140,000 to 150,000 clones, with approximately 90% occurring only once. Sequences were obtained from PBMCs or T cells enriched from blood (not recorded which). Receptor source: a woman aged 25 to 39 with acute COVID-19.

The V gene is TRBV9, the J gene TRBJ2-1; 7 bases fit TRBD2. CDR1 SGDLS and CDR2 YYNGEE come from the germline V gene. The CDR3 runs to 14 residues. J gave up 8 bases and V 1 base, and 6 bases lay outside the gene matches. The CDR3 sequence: CASSVIWTRDEQFF. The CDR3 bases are TGTGCCAGCAGCGTAATCTGGACTAGAGATGAGCAGTTCTTC.

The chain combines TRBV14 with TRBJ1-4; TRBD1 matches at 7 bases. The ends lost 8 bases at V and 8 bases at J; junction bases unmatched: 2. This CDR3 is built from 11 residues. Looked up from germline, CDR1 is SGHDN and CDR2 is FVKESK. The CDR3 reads CASQTGEKLFF. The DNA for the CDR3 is TGTGCCAGCCAGACAGGGGAAAAACTGTTTTTT. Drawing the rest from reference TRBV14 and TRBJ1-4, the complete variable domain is EAGVTQFPSHSVIEKGQTVTLRCDPISGHDNLYWYRRVMGKEIKFLLHFVKESKQDESGMPNNRFLAERTGGTYSTLKVQPAELEDSGVYFCASQTGEKLFFGSGTQLSVL.

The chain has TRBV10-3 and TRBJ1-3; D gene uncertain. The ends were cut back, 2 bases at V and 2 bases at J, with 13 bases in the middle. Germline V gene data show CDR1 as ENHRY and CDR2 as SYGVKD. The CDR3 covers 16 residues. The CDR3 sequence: CAISEGGNFPGNTIYF. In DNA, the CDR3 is TGTGCCATCAGTGAGGGCGGGAATTTCCCTGGAAACACCATATATTTT.

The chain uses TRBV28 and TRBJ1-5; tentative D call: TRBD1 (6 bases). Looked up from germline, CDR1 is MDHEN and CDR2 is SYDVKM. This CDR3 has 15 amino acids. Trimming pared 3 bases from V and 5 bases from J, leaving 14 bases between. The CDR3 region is CASSLYREGYQPQHF. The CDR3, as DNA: TGTGCCAGCAGTTTGTACAGGGAAGGGTATCAGCCCCAGCATTTT.

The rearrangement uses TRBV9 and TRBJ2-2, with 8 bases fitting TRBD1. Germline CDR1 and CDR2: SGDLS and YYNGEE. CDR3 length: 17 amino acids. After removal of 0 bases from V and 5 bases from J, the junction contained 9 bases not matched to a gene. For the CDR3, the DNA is TGTGCCAGCAGCGTAGTTCCAGGGGGCGAATTTACCGGGGAGCTGTTTTTT. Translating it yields CASSVVPGGEFTGELFF.

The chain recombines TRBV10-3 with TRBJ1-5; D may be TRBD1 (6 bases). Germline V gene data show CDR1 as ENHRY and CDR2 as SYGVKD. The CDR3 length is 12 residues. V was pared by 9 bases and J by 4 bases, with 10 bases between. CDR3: CAIGTPNQPQHF. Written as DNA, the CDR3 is TGTGCCATAGGGACACCAAATCAGCCCCAGCATTTT.

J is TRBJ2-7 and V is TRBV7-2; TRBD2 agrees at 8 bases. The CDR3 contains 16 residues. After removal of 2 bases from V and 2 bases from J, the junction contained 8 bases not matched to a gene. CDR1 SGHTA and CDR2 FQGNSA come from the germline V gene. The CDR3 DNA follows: TGTGCCAGCAGCTTAAGTGCGGGAGGTTCGCCCTACGAGCAGTACTTC. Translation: CASSLSAGGSPYEQYF.

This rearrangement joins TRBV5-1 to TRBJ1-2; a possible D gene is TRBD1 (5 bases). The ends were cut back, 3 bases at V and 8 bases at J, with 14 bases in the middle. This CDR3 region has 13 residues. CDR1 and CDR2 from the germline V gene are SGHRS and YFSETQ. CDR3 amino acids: CASSSGGPGGYTF. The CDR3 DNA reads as TGCGCCAGCAGCTCGGGCGGCCCAGGGGGCTACACCTTC.

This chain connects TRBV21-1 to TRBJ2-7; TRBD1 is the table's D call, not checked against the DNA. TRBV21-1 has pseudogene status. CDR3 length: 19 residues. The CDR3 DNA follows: TGTGCCAGCAGCCCCGCTCTCAGGGGACAGGGATTCCACTCCTACGAGCAGTACTTC. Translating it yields CASSPALRGQGFHSYEQYF.

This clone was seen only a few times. This CDR3 is CSASPGGYGNTIYF. The CDR3 DNA reads as TGCAGTGCTAGTCCAGGGGGCTATGGAAACACCATATATTTT. The gene calls are TRBV20-1 and TRBJ1-3, with TRBD1 matching over 8 bases. V lost 3 bases to trimming and J lost 3 bases; unmatched junction nucleotides: 4. Per germline, CDR1 DFQATT and CDR2 SNEGSKA (reference sequence). The CDR3 runs to 14 residues.

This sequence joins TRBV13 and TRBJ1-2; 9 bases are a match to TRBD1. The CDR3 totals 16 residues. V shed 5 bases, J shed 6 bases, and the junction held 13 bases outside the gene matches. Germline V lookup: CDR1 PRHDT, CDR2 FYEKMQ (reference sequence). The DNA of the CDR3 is TGTGCCAGCAGCCTATCAATGACAGGGGGATCGGATGGCTACACCTTC. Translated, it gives CASSLSMTGGSDGYTF.

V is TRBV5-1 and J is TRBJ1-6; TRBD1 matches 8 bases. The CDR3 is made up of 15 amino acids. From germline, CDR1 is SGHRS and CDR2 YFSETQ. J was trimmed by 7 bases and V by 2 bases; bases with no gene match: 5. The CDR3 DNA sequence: TGCGCCAGCAGCTTCCAAACAGGGGGAAATTCACCCCTCCACTTT. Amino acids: CASSFQTGGNSPLHF.

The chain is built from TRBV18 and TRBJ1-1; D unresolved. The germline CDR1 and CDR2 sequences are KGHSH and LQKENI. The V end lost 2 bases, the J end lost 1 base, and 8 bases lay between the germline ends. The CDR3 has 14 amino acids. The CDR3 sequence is CASSPVSGNTEAFF. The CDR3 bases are TGTGCCAGCTCACCAGTCTCGGGGAACACTGAAGCTTTCTTT.

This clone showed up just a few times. The CDR3, as DNA: TGTGCCAGCAGCTTGGGGGGACAGGGCCTCCGAAAACTGTTTTTT. Translated: CASSLGGQGLRKLFF. This rearrangement joins TRBV5-4 to TRBJ1-4, with 9 positions matching TRBD1. The CDR3 is 15 amino acids. The V and J ends lost 0 bases and 10 bases, in that order; junction bases with no gene match: 7. Germline CDR1 and CDR2: SGHNT and YYREEE (reference sequence).

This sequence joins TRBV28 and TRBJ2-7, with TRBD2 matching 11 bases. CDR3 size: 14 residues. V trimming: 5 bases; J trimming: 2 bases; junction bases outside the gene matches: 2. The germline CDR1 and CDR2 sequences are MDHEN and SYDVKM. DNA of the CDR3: TGTGCCAGCAGTGTTAGCGGGAGGGCCTACGAGCAGTACTTC. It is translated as CASSVSGRAYEQYF.

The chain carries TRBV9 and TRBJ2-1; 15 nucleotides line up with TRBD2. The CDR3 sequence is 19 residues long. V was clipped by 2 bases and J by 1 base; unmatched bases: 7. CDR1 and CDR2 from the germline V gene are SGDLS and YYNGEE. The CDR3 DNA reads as TGTGCCAGCAGCGTGGGACTAGCGGGAGGAACACCGTCCTACAATGAGCAGTTCTTC. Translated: CASSVGLAGGTPSYNEQFF. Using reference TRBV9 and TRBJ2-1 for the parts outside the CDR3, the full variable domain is DSGVTQTPKHLITATGQRVTLRCSPRSGDLSVYWYQQSLDQGLQFLIQYYNGEERAKGNILERFSAQQFPDLHSELNLSSLELGDSALYFCASSVGLAGGTPSYNEQFFGPGTRLTVL.

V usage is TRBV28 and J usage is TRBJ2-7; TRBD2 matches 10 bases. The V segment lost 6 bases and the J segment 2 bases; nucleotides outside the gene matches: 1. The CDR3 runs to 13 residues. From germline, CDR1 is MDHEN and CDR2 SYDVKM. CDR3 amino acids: CASRLAGPYEQYF. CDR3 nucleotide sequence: TGTGCCAGCAGACTAGCGGGACCCTACGAGCAGTACTTC.

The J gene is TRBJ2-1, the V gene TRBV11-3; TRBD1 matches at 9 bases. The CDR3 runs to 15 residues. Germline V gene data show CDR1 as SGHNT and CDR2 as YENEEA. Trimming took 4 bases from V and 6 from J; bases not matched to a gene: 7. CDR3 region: CASSWSRDRVNEQFF. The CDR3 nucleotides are TGTGCCAGCAGCTGGAGCCGGGACAGGGTCAATGAGCAGTTCTTC.

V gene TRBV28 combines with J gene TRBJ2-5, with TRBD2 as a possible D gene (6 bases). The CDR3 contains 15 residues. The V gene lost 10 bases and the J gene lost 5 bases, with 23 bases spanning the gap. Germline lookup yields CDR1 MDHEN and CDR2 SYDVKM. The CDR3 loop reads CATAGAGRLRETQYF. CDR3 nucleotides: TGTGCCACCGCCGGGGCAGGGAGGCTTAGGGAGACCCAGTACTTC.

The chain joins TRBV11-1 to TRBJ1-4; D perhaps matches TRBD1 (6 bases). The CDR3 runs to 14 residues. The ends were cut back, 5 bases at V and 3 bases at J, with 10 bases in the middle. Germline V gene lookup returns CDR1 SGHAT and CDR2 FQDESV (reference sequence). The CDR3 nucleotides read TGTGCCAGCAGCCTACAGGGAGCTAATGAAAAACTGTTTTTT. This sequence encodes CASSLQGANEKLFF. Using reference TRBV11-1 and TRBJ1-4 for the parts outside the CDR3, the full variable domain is EAEVAQSPRYKITEKSQAVAFWCDPISGHATLYWYRQILGQGPELLVQFQDESVVDDSQLPKDRFSAERLKGVDSTLKIQPAELGDSAMYLCASSLQGANEKLFFGSGTQLSVL.

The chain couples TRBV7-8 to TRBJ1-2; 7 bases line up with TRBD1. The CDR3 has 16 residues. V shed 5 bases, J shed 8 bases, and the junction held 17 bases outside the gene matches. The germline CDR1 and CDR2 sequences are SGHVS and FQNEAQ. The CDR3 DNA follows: TGTGCCAGCAGCCAACCGGGGGAGACAGGGATTAACGGCTACACCTTC. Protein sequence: CASSQPGETGINGYTF.

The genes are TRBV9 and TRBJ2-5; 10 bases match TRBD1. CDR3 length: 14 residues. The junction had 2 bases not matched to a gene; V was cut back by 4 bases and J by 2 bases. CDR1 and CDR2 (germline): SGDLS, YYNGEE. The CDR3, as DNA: TGTGCCAGCAGCAAGGGACAGGGGCAAGAGACCCAGTACTTC. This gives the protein CASSKGQGQETQYF.